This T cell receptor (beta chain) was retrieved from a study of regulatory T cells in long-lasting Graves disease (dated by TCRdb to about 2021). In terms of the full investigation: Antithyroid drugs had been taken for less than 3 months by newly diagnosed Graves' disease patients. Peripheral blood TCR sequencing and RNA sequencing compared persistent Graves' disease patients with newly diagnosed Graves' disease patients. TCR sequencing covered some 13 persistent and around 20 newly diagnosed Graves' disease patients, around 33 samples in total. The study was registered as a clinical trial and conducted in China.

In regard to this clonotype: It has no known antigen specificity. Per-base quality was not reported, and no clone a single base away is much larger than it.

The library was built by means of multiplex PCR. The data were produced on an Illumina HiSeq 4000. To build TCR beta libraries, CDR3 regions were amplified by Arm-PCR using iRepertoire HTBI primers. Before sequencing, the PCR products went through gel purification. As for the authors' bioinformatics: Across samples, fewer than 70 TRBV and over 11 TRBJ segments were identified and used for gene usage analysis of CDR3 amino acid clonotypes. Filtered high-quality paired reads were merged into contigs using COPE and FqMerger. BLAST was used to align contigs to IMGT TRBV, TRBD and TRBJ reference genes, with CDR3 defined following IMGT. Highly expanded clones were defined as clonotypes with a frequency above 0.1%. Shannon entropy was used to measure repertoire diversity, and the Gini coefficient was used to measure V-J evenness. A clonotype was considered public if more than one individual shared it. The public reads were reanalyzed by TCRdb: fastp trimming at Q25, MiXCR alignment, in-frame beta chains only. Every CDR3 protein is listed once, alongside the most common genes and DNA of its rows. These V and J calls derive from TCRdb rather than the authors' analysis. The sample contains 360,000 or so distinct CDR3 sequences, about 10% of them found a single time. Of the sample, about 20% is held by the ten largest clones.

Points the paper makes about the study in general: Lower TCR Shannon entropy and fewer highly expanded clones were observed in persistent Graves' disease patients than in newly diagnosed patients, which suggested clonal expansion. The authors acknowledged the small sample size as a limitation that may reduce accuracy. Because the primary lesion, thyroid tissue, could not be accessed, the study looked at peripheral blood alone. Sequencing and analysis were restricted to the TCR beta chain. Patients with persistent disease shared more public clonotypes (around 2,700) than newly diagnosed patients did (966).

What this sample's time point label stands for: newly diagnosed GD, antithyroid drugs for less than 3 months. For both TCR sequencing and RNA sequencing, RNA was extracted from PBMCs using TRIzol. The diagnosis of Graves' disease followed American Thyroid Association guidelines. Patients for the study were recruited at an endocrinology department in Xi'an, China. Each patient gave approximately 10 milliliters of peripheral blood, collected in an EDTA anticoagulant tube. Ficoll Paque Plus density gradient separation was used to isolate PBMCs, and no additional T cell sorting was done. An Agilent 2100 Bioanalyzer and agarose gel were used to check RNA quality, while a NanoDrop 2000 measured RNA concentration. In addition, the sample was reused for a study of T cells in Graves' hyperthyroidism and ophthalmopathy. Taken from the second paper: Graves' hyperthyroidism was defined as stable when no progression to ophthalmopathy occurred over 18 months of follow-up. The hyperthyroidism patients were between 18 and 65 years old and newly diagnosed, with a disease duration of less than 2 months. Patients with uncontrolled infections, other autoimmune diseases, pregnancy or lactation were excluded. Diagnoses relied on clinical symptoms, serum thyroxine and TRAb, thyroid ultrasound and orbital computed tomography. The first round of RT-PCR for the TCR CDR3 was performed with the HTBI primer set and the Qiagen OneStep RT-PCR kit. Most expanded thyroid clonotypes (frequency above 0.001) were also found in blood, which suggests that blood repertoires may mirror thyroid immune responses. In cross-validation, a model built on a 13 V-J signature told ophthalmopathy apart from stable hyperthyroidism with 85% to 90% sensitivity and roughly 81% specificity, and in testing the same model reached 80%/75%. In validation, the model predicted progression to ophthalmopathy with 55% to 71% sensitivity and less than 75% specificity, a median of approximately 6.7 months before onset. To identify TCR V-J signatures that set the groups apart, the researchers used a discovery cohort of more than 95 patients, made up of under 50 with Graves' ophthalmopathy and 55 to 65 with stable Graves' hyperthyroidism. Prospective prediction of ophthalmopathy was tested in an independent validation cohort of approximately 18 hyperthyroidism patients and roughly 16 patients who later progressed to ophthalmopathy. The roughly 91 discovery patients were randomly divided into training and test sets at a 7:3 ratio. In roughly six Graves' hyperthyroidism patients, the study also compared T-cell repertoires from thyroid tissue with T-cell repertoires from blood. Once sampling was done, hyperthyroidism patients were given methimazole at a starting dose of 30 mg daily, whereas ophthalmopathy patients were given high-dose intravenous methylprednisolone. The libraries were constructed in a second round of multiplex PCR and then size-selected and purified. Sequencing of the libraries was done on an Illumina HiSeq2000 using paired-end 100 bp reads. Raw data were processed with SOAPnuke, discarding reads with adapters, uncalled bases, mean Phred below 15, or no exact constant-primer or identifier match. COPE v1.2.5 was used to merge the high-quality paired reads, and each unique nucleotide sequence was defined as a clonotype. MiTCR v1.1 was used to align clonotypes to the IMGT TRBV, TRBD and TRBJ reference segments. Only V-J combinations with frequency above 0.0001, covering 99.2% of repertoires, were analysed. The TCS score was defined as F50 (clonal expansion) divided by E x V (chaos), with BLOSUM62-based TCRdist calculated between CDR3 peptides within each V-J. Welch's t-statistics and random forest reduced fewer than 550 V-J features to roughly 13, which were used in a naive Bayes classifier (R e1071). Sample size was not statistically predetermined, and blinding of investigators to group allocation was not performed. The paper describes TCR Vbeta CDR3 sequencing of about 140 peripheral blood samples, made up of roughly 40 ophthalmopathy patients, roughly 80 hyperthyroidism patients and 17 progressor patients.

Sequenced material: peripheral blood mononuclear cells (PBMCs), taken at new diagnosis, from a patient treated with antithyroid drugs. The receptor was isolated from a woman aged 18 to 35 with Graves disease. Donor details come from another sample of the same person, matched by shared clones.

The CDR3 reads CASSARQGANGELFF. The DNA sequence reads TGCGCCAGCAGCGCGCGACAGGGGGCGAACGGGGAGCTGTTTTTT. The V and J genes are TRBV5-1 and TRBJ2-2; the central 10 bases match TRBD1. Germline trimming amounts to 4 bases on V and 7 bases on J, with 7 as the count of junction bases outside the gene matches. The CDR3 sequence holds 15 residues, the cysteine and phenylalanine included. Only the CDR3 part of the read is kept: 45 bases, read in frame from the first base. CDR1 and CDR2 are read off the germline V gene as SGHRS and YFSETQ. Beyond the CDR3, the reference TRBV5-1 and TRBJ2-2 genes provide the residues; the full variable domain reads: KAGVTQTPRYLIKTRGQQVTLSCSPISGHRSVSWYQQTPGQGLQFLFEYFSETQRNKGNFPGRFSGRQFSNSRSEMNVSTLELGDSALYLCASSARQGANGELFFGEGSRLTVL.